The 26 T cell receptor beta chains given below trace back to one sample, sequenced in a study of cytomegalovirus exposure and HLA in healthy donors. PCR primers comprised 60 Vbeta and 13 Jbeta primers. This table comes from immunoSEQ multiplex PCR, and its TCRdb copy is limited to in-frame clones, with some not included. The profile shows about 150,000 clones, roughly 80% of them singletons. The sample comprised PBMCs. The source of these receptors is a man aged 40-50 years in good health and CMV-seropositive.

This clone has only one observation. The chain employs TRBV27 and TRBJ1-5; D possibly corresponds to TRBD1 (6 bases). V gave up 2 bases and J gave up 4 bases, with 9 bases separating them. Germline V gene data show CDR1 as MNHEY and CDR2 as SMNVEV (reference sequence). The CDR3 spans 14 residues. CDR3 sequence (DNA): TGTGCCAGCAGTTTAATCACAGGGAATCAGCCCCAGCATTTT. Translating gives CASSLITGNQPQHF.

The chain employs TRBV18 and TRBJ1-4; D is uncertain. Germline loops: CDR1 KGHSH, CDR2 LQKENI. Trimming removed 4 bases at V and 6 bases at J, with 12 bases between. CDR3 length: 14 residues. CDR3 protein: CASSLSNGDEKLFF. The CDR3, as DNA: TGTGCCAGCTCACTCTCGAACGGAGATGAAAAACTGTTTTTT.

The CDR3 DNA reads TGTGCCAGCAGTTACCGAGGAGATACGCAGTATTTT. It yields the protein CASSYRGDTQYF. The chain combines TRBV6-5 with TRBJ2-3, with no clear D. Trimming cost V 2 bases and J 5 bases, with 5 bases left between them. This CDR3 spans 12 amino acids. Germline values: CDR1 MNHEY, CDR2 SVGAGI.

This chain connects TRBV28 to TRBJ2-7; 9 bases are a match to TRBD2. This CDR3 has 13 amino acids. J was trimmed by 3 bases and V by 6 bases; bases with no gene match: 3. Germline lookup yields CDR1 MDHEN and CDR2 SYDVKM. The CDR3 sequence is CASRPAGGYEQYF. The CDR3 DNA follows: TGTGCCAGCAGGCCAGCGGGAGGCTACGAGCAGTACTTC.

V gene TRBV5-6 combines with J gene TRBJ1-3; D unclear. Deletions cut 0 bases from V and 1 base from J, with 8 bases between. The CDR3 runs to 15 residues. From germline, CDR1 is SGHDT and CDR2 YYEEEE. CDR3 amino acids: CASSLGGHSGNTIYF. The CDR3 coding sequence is TGTGCCAGCAGCTTGGGAGGGCATTCTGGAAACACCATATATTTT.

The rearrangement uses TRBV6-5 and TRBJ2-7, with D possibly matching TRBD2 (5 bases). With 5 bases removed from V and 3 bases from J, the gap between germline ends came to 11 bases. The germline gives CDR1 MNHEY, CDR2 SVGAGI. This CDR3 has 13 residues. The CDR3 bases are TGTGCCAGCAGTCCCGCGGGCAGCTACGAGCAGTACTTC. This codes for CASSPAGSYEQYF.

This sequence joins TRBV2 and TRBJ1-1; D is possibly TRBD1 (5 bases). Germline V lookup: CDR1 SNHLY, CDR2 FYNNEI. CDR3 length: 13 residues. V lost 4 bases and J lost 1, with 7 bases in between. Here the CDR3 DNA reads TGTGCCAGCAGTGGACAGAAGAACACTGAAGCTTTCTTT. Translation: CASSGQKNTEAFF.

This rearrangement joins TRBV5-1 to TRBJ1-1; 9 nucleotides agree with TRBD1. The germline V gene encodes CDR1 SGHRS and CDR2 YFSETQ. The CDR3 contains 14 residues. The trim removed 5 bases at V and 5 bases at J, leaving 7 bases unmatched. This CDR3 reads CASRRQGVRTEAFF. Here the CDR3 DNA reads TGCGCCAGCAGACGACAGGGGGTAAGGACTGAAGCTTTCTTT. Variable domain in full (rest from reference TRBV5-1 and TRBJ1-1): KAGVTQTPRYLIKTRGQQVTLSCSPISGHRSVSWYQQTPGQGLQFLFEYFSETQRNKGNFPGRFSGRQFSNSRSEMNVSTLELGDSALYLCASRRQGVRTEAFFGQGTRLTVV.

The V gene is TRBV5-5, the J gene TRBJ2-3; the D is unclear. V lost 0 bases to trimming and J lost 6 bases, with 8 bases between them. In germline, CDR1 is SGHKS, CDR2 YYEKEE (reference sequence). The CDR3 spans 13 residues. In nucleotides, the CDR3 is TGTGCCAGCAGCTTGGACCCCGGGGATACGCAGTATTTT. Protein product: CASSLDPGDTQYF.

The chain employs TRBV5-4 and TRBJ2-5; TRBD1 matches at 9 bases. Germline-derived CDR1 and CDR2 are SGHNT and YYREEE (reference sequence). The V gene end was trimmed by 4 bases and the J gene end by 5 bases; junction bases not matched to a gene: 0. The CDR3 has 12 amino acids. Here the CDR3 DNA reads TGTGCCAGCAGCGGACAGGGGGAGACCCAGTACTTC. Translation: CASSGQGETQYF.

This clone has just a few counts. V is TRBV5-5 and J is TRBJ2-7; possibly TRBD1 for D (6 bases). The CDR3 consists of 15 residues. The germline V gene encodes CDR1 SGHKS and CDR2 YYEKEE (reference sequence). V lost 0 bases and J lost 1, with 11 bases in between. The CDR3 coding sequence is TGTGCCAGCAGCTTGGGGCCAGGGGATTCCTACGAGCAGTACTTC. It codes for CASSLGPGDSYEQYF.

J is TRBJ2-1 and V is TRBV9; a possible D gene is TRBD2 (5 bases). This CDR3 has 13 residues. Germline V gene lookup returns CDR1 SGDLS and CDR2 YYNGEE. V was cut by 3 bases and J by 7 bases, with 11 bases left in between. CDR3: CASSGLAENEQFF. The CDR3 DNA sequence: TGTGCCAGCAGCGGTCTAGCCGAGAATGAGCAGTTCTTC.

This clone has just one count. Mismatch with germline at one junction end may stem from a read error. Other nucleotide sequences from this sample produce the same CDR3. The CDR3 DNA reads TGTTCCAGCAGTTCGCGACAGAACACTGAAGCTTTCTTT. It encodes CSSSSRQNTEAFF. V is TRBV7-9 and J is TRBJ1-1; D is unclear. The CDR3 runs 13 residues. Germline lookup yields CDR1 SEHNR and CDR2 FQNEAQ (reference sequence).

CDR3 DNA: TGCGCCAGCAGCTTAGCGGGAGATTTCTACAATGAGCAGTTCTTC. Translating gives CASSLAGDFYNEQFF. This chain connects TRBV5-1 to TRBJ2-1; TRBD2 matches at 8 bases. This CDR3 is built from 15 residues. The junction had 4 bases not matched to a gene; V was cut back by 2 bases and J by 3 bases. Germline V CDR1 and CDR2: SGHRS, YFSETQ.

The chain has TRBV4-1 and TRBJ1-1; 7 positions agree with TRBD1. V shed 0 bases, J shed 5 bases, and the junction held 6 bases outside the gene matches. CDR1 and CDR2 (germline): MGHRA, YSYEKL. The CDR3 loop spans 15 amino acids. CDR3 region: CASSQDQGEGTEAFF. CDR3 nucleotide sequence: TGCGCCAGCAGCCAAGATCAGGGGGAAGGAACTGAAGCTTTCTTT.

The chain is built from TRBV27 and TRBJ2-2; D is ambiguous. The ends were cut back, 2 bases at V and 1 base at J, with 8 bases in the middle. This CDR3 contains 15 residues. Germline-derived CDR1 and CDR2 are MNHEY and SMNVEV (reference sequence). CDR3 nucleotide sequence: TGTGCCAGCAGTTTACACAATGAGAACACCGGGGAGCTGTTTTTT. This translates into CASSLHNENTGELFF.

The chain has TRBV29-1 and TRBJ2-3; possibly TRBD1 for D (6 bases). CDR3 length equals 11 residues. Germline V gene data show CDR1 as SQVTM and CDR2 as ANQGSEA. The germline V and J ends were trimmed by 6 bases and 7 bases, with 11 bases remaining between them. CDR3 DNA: TGCAGCGTAGTGACAGGCAATACGCAGTATTTT. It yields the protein CSVVTGNTQYF.

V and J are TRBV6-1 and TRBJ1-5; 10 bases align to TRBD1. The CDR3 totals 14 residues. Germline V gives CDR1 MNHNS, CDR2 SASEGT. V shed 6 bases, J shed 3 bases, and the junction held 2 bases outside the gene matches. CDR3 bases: TGTGCCAGCAGGGACAGGGGGTACAATCAGCCCCAGCATTTT. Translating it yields CASRDRGYNQPQHF.

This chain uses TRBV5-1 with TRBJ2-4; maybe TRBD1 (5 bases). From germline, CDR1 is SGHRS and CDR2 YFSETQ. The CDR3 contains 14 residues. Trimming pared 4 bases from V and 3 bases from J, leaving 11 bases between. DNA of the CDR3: TGCGCCAGCAGCCAAGGGGCAGGCAAAAACATTCAGTACTTC. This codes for CASSQGAGKNIQYF.

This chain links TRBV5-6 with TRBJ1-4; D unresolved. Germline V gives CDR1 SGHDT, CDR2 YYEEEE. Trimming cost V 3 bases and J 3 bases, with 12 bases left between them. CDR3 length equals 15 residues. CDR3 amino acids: CASSSELYPNEKLFF. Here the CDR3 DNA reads TGTGCCAGCAGCTCGGAGCTGTACCCTAATGAAAAACTGTTTTTT.

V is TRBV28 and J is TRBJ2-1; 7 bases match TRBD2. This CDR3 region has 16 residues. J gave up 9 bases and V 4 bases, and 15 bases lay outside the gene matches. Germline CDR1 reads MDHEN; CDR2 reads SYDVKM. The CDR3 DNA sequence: TGTGCCAGCAGTTCCCTCAATTCATGGACTAGATCTGAGCAGTTCTTC. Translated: CASSSLNSWTRSEQFF.

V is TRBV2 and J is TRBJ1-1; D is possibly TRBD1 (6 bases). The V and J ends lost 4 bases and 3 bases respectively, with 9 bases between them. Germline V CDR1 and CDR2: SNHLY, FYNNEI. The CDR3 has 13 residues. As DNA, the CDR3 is TGTGCCAGCAGTGGACAGGATCACACTGAAGCTTTCTTT. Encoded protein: CASSGQDHTEAFF.

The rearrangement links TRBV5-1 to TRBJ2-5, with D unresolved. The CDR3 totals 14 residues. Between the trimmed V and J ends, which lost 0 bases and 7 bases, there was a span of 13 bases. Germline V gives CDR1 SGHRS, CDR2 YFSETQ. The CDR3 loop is CASSLDEPFGTQYF. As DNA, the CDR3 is TGCGCCAGCAGCTTGGATGAGCCCTTTGGGACCCAGTACTTC.

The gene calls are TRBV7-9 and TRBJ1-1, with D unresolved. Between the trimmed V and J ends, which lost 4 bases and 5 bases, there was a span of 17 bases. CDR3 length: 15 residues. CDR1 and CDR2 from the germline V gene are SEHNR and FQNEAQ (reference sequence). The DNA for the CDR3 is TGTGCCAGCAGCTGGGGTGGAGGTTGGGCGACTGAAGCTTTCTTT. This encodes CASSWGGGWATEAFF.

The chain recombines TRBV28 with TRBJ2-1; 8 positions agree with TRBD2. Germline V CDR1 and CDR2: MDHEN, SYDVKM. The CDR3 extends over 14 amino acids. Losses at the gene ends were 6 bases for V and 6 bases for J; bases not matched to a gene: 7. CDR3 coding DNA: TGTGCCAGCAGCCCCGGGGGGGTCGGCAATGAGCAGTTCTTC. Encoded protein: CASSPGGVGNEQFF.

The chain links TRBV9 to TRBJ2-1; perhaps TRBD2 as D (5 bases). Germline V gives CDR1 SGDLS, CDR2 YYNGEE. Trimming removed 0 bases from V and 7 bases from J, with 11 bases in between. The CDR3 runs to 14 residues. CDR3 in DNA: TGTGCCAGCAGCGTAGAAACTAGTGTAAATGAGCAGTTCTTC. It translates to CASSVETSVNEQFF.